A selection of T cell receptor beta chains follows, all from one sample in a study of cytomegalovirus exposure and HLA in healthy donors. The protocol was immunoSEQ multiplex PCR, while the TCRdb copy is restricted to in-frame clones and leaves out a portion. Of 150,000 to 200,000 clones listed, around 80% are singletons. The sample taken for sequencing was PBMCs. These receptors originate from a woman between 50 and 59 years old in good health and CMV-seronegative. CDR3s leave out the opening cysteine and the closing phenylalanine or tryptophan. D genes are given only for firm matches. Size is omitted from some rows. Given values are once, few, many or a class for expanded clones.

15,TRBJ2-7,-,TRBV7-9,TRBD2,ASSPGGLAGRSYEQY
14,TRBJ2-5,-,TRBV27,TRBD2,ASRGLGLASSGEQY
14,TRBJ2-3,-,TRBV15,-,ATSAIVVSSVDTQY
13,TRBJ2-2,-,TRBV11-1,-,ASSLSASNTGELF
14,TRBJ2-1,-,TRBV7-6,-,ASSLLVDTEHNEQF
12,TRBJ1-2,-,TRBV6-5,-,ASSRGMVEYGYT
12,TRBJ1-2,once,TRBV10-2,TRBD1,ASSPGQGAGGYT
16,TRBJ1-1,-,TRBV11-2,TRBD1,ASSLFPPGGYGNTEAF
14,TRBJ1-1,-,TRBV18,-,ASSPSPEDPNTEAF
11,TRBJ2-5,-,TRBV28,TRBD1,ASSSGGRETQY
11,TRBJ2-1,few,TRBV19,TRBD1,ASSSQGATEQF
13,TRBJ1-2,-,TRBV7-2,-,ASSLHRAASYGYT
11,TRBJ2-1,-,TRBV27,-,ASSLSAHNEQF
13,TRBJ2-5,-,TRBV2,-,ASILVAGIQETQY
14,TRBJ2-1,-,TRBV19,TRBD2,ASSIRWGGRINEQF
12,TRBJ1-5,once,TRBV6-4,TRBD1,ASSETGGNQPQH
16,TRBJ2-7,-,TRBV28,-,ASSPPKLTGTAGDEQY
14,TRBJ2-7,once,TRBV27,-,ASSRFSSAVSYEQY
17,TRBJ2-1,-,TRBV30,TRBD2,AWSGGQGPPSGRMYEQF
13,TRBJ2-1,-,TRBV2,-,ASSEVRVAYNEQF
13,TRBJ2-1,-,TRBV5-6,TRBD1,ASTQGVARNNEQF
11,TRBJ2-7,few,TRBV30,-,AWSALVLYEQY
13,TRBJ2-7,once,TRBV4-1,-,ASSQDFGPNYEQY
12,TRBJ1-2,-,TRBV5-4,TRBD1,ASSADPTGDGYT
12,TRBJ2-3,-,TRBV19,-,ASSIDPSTDTQY